The source of this T cell receptor (beta chain) is a study of PD-1 blockade in classical Hodgkin lymphoma. The data were produced by immunoSEQ multiplex PCR, yet TCRdb's version contains in-frame clones alone and is incomplete. Found here are about 43,000 clones, approximately 79% of them singletons; the top ten hold 2.5% to 3%. This CDR3 is built from 13 residues. Looked up from germline, CDR1 is PRHDT and CDR2 is FYEKMQ (reference sequence). With no exception, relapse followed autologous stem cell transplantation in all patients, and brentuximab vedotin exposure varied. Findings and caveats of the study: CD4+ TCR diversity climbed significantly by C4D1, unlike CD8+ TCR diversity.

To note about this clone: Its antigen is not known. Mismatch with germline at one junction end may stem from a read error.

This TCR was recovered from a human donor with classical Hodgkin lymphoma. The rearrangement links TRBV13 to TRBJ2-1; 7 bases match TRBD2. Sample: peripheral blood mononuclear cells (PBMCs), taken before the second cycle of nivolumab. CDR3 region: CASSLGRGTKAVF. CDR3 coding DNA: TGTGCCAGCAGCTTAGGCCGGGGGACTAAAGCTGTCTTC.